The 28 T cell receptor delta chains reported below all come from one sample, sequenced in a study of gamma-delta chains in newborns, infants, children. TCRdb used CATT to re-call clones from the reads. The repertoire consists of about 4,000 delta-chain clones, with approximately 4.3% occurring once and the leading ten covering around 5%. Material for sequencing was blood. The receptor source for this set is a child who was a newborn, infant or young child, either healthy, febrile or measles-vaccinated (not recorded which).

This clone was counted only a few times. A much larger clone lies a single base off, so this may be a read error. J is TRDJ3 and V is TRDV2; 8 nucleotides match TRDD3. This CDR3 comprises 22 residues. Germline assignment: CDR1 GEAIGNYY and CDR2 EKD. CDR3 nucleotides: TGTGCCTGTGACACCGTATCGACTGGGGGCCCTGGGGGCTCCTGGGACACCCGACAGACGTTTTTC. The encoded protein is CACDTVSTGGPGGSWDTRQTFF.

Concerning this clone itself: This may be a read error: a much more frequent sequence differs by one nucleotide. The CDR3 sequence: CACDTLVTGDTSTDKLIF. Written as DNA, the CDR3 is TGTGCCTGTGACACTTTGGTTACGGGGGATACGTCCACCGATAAACTCATCTTT. The chain couples TRDV2 to TRDJ1; 10 nucleotides agree with TRDD3. The CDR3 loop spans 18 amino acids. Germline CDR1 and CDR2: GEAIGNYY and EKD. The junction had 11 bases not matched to a gene; V was cut back by 1 base and J by 1 base.

Details on this clone: TCRdb's protein for this DNA is that of a much larger clone and differs from the translation at residue 14, likely a read error; the protein shown is the DNA translation. The gene calls are TRDV2 and TRDJ1; TRDD3 aligns across 9 bases. The CDR3 has 15 amino acids. The V gene's germline CDR1 is GEAIGNYY and CDR2 EKD. The CDR3 nucleotides read TGTGCCTGTGACCCCCTGGGGGATTCTCTCGATAAACTCACCTTT. This codes for CACDPLGDSLDKLTF.

Relative to its sample, this clone is medium-sized. Distinct nucleotide sequences in the sample also encode this CDR3. The gene calls are TRDV2 and TRDJ1; 9 bases map to TRDD3. J was trimmed by 0 bases and V by 4 bases; bases with no gene match: 8. The CDR3 runs 16 residues. The V gene's germline CDR1 is GEAIGNYY and CDR2 EKD. CDR3 nucleotide sequence: TGTGCCTGTGAGCGACTGGGGGAAAAGTACACCGATAAACTCATCTTT. This gives the protein CACERLGEKYTDKLIF.

This clone is categorized as medium-sized (0.01 to 0.1%). The V call is TRDV2, the J call TRDJ3; 7 nucleotides line up with TRDD3. Germline V gene sequence: CDR1 GEAIGNYY, CDR2 EKD. The trim removed 4 bases at V and 1 base at J, leaving 12 bases unmatched. This CDR3 contains 19 residues. The CDR3 sequence: CACDVTGDPRSWDTRQMFF. The DNA for the CDR3 is TGTGCCTGTGATGTTACTGGGGACCCCAGGTCCTGGGACACCCGACAGATGTTTTTC.

This clone showed up just a few times. TCRdb's protein for this DNA is that of a much larger clone and differs from the translation at residue 8, likely a read error; the protein shown is the DNA translation. The CDR3 sequence: CACDVLGATTAQLFF. In nucleotides, the CDR3 is TGTGCCTGTGACGTACTGGGGGCTACGACAGCACAACTCTTCTTT. The chain has TRDV2 and TRDJ2; the match to TRDD3 covers 8 bases. The CDR3 runs 15 residues. V was pared by 3 bases and J by 4 bases, with 6 bases of the junction left unmatched. Looked up from germline, CDR1 is GEAIGNYY and CDR2 is EKD.

On this clone itself: This may be a read error: a much more frequent sequence differs by one nucleotide. Other nucleotide sequences in the sample specify the same CDR3. This chain connects TRDV2 to TRDJ1, with TRDD3 matching 8 bases. Germline V gene sequence: CDR1 GEAIGNYY, CDR2 EKD. CDR3 length equals 15 residues. The CDR3 DNA reads as TGCGCCTGTGACACCTGGGATACGTACACCGATAAACTCATCTTT. Translation: CACDTWDTYTDKLIF.

In regard to this clone: Given a far larger clone just one base away, this is likely a sequencing read error. The CDR3 loop reads CACDPVLGDTISSWDARQMFF. CDR3 in DNA: TGTGCCTGTGACCCCGTACTGGGGGATACGATCAGCTCCTGGGACGCCCGACAGATGTTTTTC. The V and J genes are TRDV2 and TRDJ3; 13 nucleotides agree with TRDD3. Germline CDR1 reads GEAIGNYY; CDR2 reads EKD. The CDR3 is 21 residues long.

Worth noting for this clone: Just one base apart from a much larger clone, this may be a read error. The chain uses TRDV2 and TRDJ1; 13 bases match TRDD3. CDR3 size: 21 residues. The V gene's germline CDR1 is GEAIGNYY and CDR2 EKD. V dropped 7 bases and J dropped 9; count of bases not matched to a gene: 31. CDR3 loop: CACNSVLLGDTLGSPGGELIF. CDR3 in DNA: TGTGCCTGCAACTCAGTATTACTGGGGGATACGCTCGGGTCCCCCGGCGGGGAACTCATCTTT.

By frequency in the sample, this clone is medium-sized. Other DNA sequences in the same sample also yield this CDR3. V is TRDV2 and J is TRDJ1, with 9 bases that match TRDD3. The length of the CDR3 is 16 residues. V was clipped by 0 bases and J by 4 bases; unmatched bases: 8. Germline V gene lookup returns CDR1 GEAIGNYY and CDR2 EKD. Written as DNA, the CDR3 is TGTGCCTGTGACACCGCCTCCGCTGGGGGATTCGATAAACTCATCTTT. As protein: CACDTASAGGFDKLIF.

This clone is classed as medium-sized. Other nucleotide sequences from this sample produce the same CDR3. The chain recombines TRDV2 with TRDJ1, with TRDD3 matching over 11 bases. This CDR3 is 21 amino acids long. Germline assignment: CDR1 GEAIGNYY and CDR2 EKD. V was pared by 0 bases and J by 0 bases, with 17 bases of the junction left unmatched. The CDR3 region has the DNA TGTGCCTGTGACACCCTTTCTCCTCGTACTGGGGGATATCCTGACACCGATAAACTCATCTTT. Amino acids: CACDTLSPRTGGYPDTDKLIF.

Points on this clone: This may arise from a read error, as a much more abundant clone is one base away. At the DNA level, this CDR3 is encoded by other sequences in the same sample as well. This chain connects TRDV2 to TRDJ1, with 7 bases identical to TRDD3. V lost 1 base, J lost 2 bases, and 6 bases stayed unmatched. The CDR3 runs 15 residues. Germline-derived CDR1 and CDR2 are GEAIGNYY and EKD. CDR3 DNA: TGTGCCTGTGACACACTGGGGATGAATACCGATAAACTCATCTTT. Translated, it gives CACDTLGMNTDKLIF.

This clone was seen a handful of times. V gene TRDV1 combines with J gene TRDJ1; 9 bases are shared with TRDD2. V was pared by 4 bases and J by 3 bases, with 27 bases of the junction left unmatched. From germline, CDR1 is TSWWSYY and CDR2 QGS. This CDR3 comprises 22 residues. The CDR3: CALGGPSYSRYGILVDPDKLIF. The CDR3 region has the DNA TGTGCTCTTGGGGGGCCTTCCTACTCGAGGTATGGTATACTGGTGGATCCCGATAAACTCATCTTT.

Concerning this clone itself: This may be a read error: a much more frequent sequence differs by one nucleotide. Other DNA sequences from this sample encode an identical CDR3 as well. The chain recombines TRDV2 with TRDJ1, with TRDD3 matching 8 bases. The CDR3 runs 14 residues. CDR1 and CDR2 (germline): GEAIGNYY, EKD. The CDR3 sequence: CACDTIGGYDKLIF. CDR3 sequence (DNA): TGTGCCTGCGACACGATAGGGGGATACGATAAACTCATCTTT.

On this clone: One end of the junction fails to match germline, which may point to a read error. The same CDR3 arises from other DNA sequences in this sample as well. The genes are TRDV2 and TRDJ1; perhaps TRDD3 as D (7 bases). Germline CDR1 reads GEAIGNYY; CDR2 reads EKD. This CDR3 has 21 amino acids. The CDR3 DNA follows: TGTGCCTGTGACTTAATGAAAGACCCTTCCCTCGTCTTGGGGGACACCGATAAGCTCATCTTT. Translating gives CACDLMKDPSLVLGDTDKLIF.

This clone was counted a few times. A much larger clone differs from this one at a single base, so this may be a read error. The genes are TRDV2 and TRDJ1; TRDD3 matches at 10 bases. CDR1 and CDR2 from the germline V gene are GEAIGNYY and EKD. This CDR3 is built from 20 residues. Losses at the gene ends were 3 bases for V and 0 bases for J; bases not matched to a gene: 18. The CDR3 spells CACDSLQTTGGSGYTDKLIF. The CDR3 DNA reads as TGTGCCTGTGACTCCCTCCAAACTACTGGGGGATCCGGGTACACCGATAAACTCATCTTT.

For this clone: A read error is the likely source, as a far larger clone sits one nucleotide away. V usage is TRDV1 and J usage is TRDJ1; D assignment may be TRDD2 or TRDD3 (9 bases each). V lost 0 bases and J 7 bases, leaving 30 bases between the germline ends. The CDR3 contains 20 residues. Germline assignment: CDR1 TSWWSYY and CDR2 QGS. Here the CDR3 DNA reads TGTGCTCTTGGGGAACTGGGCCTTCCTACATTTTACTGGGGGACCTGTAAACTCATCTTT. Its protein product is CALGELGLPTFYWGTCKLIF.

This clone is labeled medium-sized. A clone one base away is much larger, so this may be a read error. The chain employs TRDV2 and TRDJ1; D is uncertain. V shed 0 bases and J shed 0 bases, with 13 bases lying between them. Germline V CDR1 and CDR2: GEAIGNYY, EKD. The CDR3 is 16 amino acids. The CDR3 protein is CACDTPIPLYTDKLIF. CDR3 nucleotides: TGTGCCTGTGACACCCCAATACCCCTGTACACCGATAAACTCATCTTT.

As for this clone: A clone one base away is much larger, so this may be a read error. The same CDR3 can be traced to other DNA sequences in this sample. The chain combines TRDV2 with TRDJ2; 11 nucleotides align to TRDD3. The CDR3 has 14 residues. V trimming: 0 bases; J trimming: 8 bases; junction bases outside the gene matches: 1. Germline loops: CDR1 GEAIGNYY, CDR2 EKD. The CDR3 region has the DNA TGTGCCTGTGACACCGTGGGGGATACGGCACAACTCTTCTTT. It encodes CACDTVGDTAQLFF.

This clone was observed a few times. This clone may be a read error of a much larger clone one base away. CDR3 DNA: TGTGCTCTTGGGGAACACCCCGGCCTTCCGAAGGGCGGCTGGGGACCCGATAAACCCATCTTT. Translating it yields CALGEHPGLPKGGWGPDKPIF. V gene TRDV1 combines with J gene TRDJ1; D could derive from TRDD2 or TRDD3 (6 bases each). Germline V gene lookup returns CDR1 TSWWSYY and CDR2 QGS. The CDR3 is 21 amino acids.

About this clone itself: A much more abundant neighbour one base away suggests this may be a read error. The chain is built from TRDV2 and TRDJ1; D is possibly TRDD1 or TRDD3 (5 bases each). The CDR3 contains 20 residues. CDR1 GEAIGNYY and CDR2 EKD come from the germline V gene. Trimming stripped 3 bases from V and 1 base from J, with 29 bases between. In nucleotides, the CDR3 is TGTGCCTGTGACCCTATCCGCAACTTACGGGGACCCGAAATCACCGATAAACTCATCTTT. Encoded protein: CACDPIRNLRGPEITDKLIF.

This clone is classed as medium-sized. This sequence joins TRDV1 and TRDJ1, with D possibly being TRDD2 or TRDD3 (5 bases each). The CDR3 covers 17 residues. V dropped 3 bases and J dropped 2 bases, with 19 bases sitting between them. Germline CDR1 is TSWWSYY and CDR2 is QGS. In DNA, the CDR3 is TGTGCTCTTGGGGACGGCCTTCTCGGGGACATTACCGATAAACTCATCTTT. It translates to CALGDGLLGDITDKLIF.

For this clone: Given a much more abundant clone one base away, this may be a read error. This same CDR3 is encoded by further DNA sequences in the sample. The CDR3 nucleotides read TGTGCCTGTGACTACATTAAGCCCACTGGGGGGTACACCGATAAACTCATCTTT. Translation: CACDYIKPTGGYTDKLIF. The chain combines TRDV2 with TRDJ1, with 8 bases lining up with TRDD3. Germline CDR1 GEAIGNYY, CDR2 EKD. This CDR3 is 18 amino acids long. Unmatched junction bases numbered 14, after V lost 3 bases and J lost 0 bases.

This clone showed up just a few times. A much larger clone differs by one base, so this may be a read error. The chain uses TRDV2 and TRDJ3; TRDD3 might be the D (5 bases). The V end was cut by 0 bases, the J end by 0 bases, with 14 bases between. This CDR3 spans 19 amino acids. CDR1 GEAIGNYY and CDR2 EKD come from the germline V gene. This CDR3 is CACDTAGSASSWDTRQMFF. CDR3 coding DNA: TGTGCCTGTGACACCGCGGGATCCGCAAGCTCCTGGGACACCCGACAGATGTTTTTC.

This clone was seen a few times. The chain employs TRDV2 and TRDJ1; TRDD3 matches 11 bases. The V gene end was trimmed by 6 bases and the J gene end by 2 bases; junction bases not matched to a gene: 16. Germline V CDR1 and CDR2: GEAIGNYY, EKD. The CDR3 loop spans 18 amino acids. The CDR3 DNA reads as TGTGCCTGTTTCCCGTTACTGGGGGATAGTGCGGCGACCGATAAACTCATCTTT. This translates into CACFPLLGDSAATDKLIF.

This chain joins TRDV2 and TRDJ1, with TRDD3 matching over 9 bases. Germline loops: CDR1 GEAIGNYY, CDR2 EKD. The CDR3 contains 16 residues. V lost 4 bases and J lost 3; bases outside the gene matches: 11. CDR3 sequence (DNA): TGTGCCTGTGAGCGACTGGGGGAAAAGTACGCCGATAAACTCATCTTT. This gives the protein CACERLGEKYADKLIF.

The table lists this clone with a few counts. The chain carries TRDV2 and TRDJ3; no definite D call. V lost 0 bases and J lost 0, with 11 bases in between. From germline, CDR1 is GEAIGNYY and CDR2 EKD. CDR3 size: 18 residues. For the CDR3, the DNA is TGTGCCTGTGACACCGCCGGCCCCAGCTCCTGGGACACCCGACAGATGTTTTTC. Translating it yields CACDTAGPSSWDTRQMFF.

As to this clone: A much more abundant neighbour one base away suggests this may be a read error. Other DNA sequences within the sample encode an identical CDR3. The chain employs TRDV2 and TRDJ3; TRDD3 aligns across 8 bases. The CDR3 consists of 18 residues. Trimming at V came to 4 bases and at J to 0 bases, leaving 7 bases not matched to a gene. Germline CDR1 and CDR2: GEAIGNYY and EKD. The CDR3 coding sequence is TGTGCCTGTGATACTGGGGGCCAAAGCTCCTGGGACACCCGACAGATGTTTTTC. It specifies CACDTGGQSSWDTRQMFF.